Shown below are 16 T cell receptor beta chains from a single sample sequenced in a study of blood T cell repertoires in COVID-19. This table comes from immunoSEQ multiplex PCR, and its TCRdb copy is limited to in-frame clones, with some not included. The sample has 250,000 to 350,000 clones, about 87% seen once. Sequenced sample: PBMCs or T cells enriched from blood (not recorded which). These receptors originate from a woman younger than 35 who had recovered from COVID-19.

The V and J genes are TRBV6-5 and TRBJ1-2; D remains ambiguous. This CDR3 is built from 13 residues. V lost 8 bases to trimming and J lost 3 bases, with 13 bases between them. CDR1 and CDR2 (germline): MNHEY, SVGAGI. The CDR3 sequence is CASSLREHYGYTF. The CDR3 DNA reads TGTGCCAGCTCTCTGAGGGAGCACTATGGCTACACCTTC.

The rearrangement uses TRBV12-3 or TRBV12-4 and TRBJ1-2; D possibly corresponds to TRBD1 (5 bases). This CDR3 contains 13 residues. V lost 3 bases to trimming and J lost 4 bases, with 9 bases between them. Here the CDR3 DNA reads TGTGCCAGCAGTTTGGGGGAGGCCTATGGCTACACCTTC. It specifies CASSLGEAYGYTF.

This chain links TRBV7-7 with TRBJ2-1, with 11 bases aligning to TRBD2. Germline V gives CDR1 SSHAT, CDR2 FNYEAQ (reference sequence). V was clipped by 5 bases and J by 0 bases; unmatched bases: 9. The CDR3 runs to 18 residues. The CDR3 here is CASSQGLAGGLSYNEQFF. In DNA form, the CDR3 reads TGTGCCAGCAGCCAAGGGCTAGCGGGAGGCCTCTCCTACAATGAGCAGTTCTTC.

The chain couples TRBV15 to TRBJ2-7, with 11 bases aligning to TRBD2. Germline V CDR1 and CDR2: LNHNV, YYDKDF (reference sequence). The CDR3 spans 15 residues. The junction had 1 base not matched to a gene; V was cut back by 0 bases and J by 3 bases. DNA for the CDR3: TGTGCCACCAGCAGAGAAACTAGCGGGGGCTACGAGCAGTACTTC. It is translated as CATSRETSGGYEQYF.

The V call is TRBV6-2 or TRBV6-3, the J call TRBJ1-2; the match to TRBD1 covers 8 bases. Losses at the gene ends were 5 bases for V and 1 base for J; bases not matched to a gene: 9. From germline, CDR1 is MNHEY and CDR2 SVGEGT. There are 16 residues in the CDR3. CDR3 region: CASSHRGVAINYGYTF. In DNA, the CDR3 is TGTGCCAGCAGTCACAGGGGGGTAGCGATTAACTATGGCTACACCTTC.

The rearrangement links TRBV3-1 (or the pseudogene TRBV3-2) to TRBJ2-6; the D gene is possibly TRBD2 (5 bases). Germline CDR1 is LGHDT and CDR2 is YNNKEL (reference sequence). Trimming took 2 bases from V and 2 from J, leaving 10 bases between them. The CDR3 spans 16 residues. DNA for the CDR3: TGTGCCAGCAGCCAACCACTAGGTGCTGGGGCCAACGTCCTGACTTTC. Translation: CASSQPLGAGANVLTF.

This sequence joins TRBV11-2 and TRBJ1-3; TRBD1 might be the D (6 bases). The CDR3 is 18 amino acids. The ends were cut back, 3 bases at V and 5 bases at J, with 23 bases in the middle. Germline loops: CDR1 SGHAT, CDR2 FQNNGV. The CDR3 sequence: CASSLAPGGGGRRNTIYF. CDR3 nucleotides: TGTGCCAGCAGCTTGGCTCCCGGGGGCGGGGGGCGTCGAAACACCATATATTTT.

The V and J genes are TRBV28 and TRBJ2-3, with 8 bases identical to TRBD1. The CDR3 has 17 residues. Germline V lookup: CDR1 MDHEN, CDR2 SYDVKM. V lost 5 bases, J lost 4 bases, and 14 bases stayed unmatched. This chain's CDR3 is CASSPPPTQGAADTQYF. DNA for the CDR3: TGTGCCAGCAGTCCGCCGCCCACGCAGGGGGCCGCAGATACGCAGTATTTT.

The rearrangement links TRBV19 to TRBJ2-7, with 7 bases matching TRBD1. The germline CDR1 and CDR2 sequences are LNHDA and SQIVND (reference sequence). The CDR3 extends over 15 amino acids. The V gene end was trimmed by 3 bases and the J gene end by 3 bases; junction bases not matched to a gene: 8. CDR3: CASSMHRDRDYEQYF. Written as DNA, the CDR3 is TGTGCCAGTAGTATGCATCGGGACAGAGACTACGAGCAGTACTTC.

This sequence joins TRBV6-5 and TRBJ1-1, with TRBD1 as a possible D gene (5 bases). The CDR3 has 14 residues. Germline CDR1 reads MNHEY; CDR2 reads SVGAGI. V lost 6 bases and J lost 6, with 17 bases in between. The CDR3: CASSPPGRRAEAFF. The CDR3 DNA reads TGTGCCAGCAGCCCCCCAGGGAGGCGGGCTGAAGCTTTCTTT.

The chain links TRBV25-1 to TRBJ2-3; 8 nucleotides align to TRBD1. V shed 6 bases, J shed 2 bases, and the junction held 1 base outside the gene matches. The CDR3 length is 13 residues. CDR1 MGHDK and CDR2 SYGVNS come from the germline V gene. In DNA, the CDR3 is TGTGCCAGCAGGGACAGGGCCACAGATACGCAGTATTTT. This translates into CASRDRATDTQYF. Supplemented by reference TRBV25-1 and TRBJ2-3, the full variable domain reads EADIYQTPRYLVIGTGKKITLECSQTMGHDKMYWYQQDPGMELHLIHYSYGVNSTEKGDLSSESTVSRIRTEHFPLTLESARPSHTSQYLCASRDRATDTQYFGPGTRLTVL.

The genes are TRBV28 and TRBJ1-6; the match to TRBD1 covers 7 bases. The junction had 4 bases not matched to a gene; V was cut back by 3 bases and J by 5 bases. CDR3 length equals 15 residues. Germline CDR1 MDHEN, CDR2 SYDVKM. DNA of the CDR3: TGTGCCAGCAGTTTCTCCGGGACAGATAATTCACCCCTCCACTTT. It encodes CASSFSGTDNSPLHF.

This chain joins TRBV28 and TRBJ1-2; no clear D gene. CDR1 and CDR2 from the germline V gene are MDHEN and SYDVKM. The V and J ends lost 3 bases and 7 bases respectively, with 12 bases between them. The CDR3 is 13 amino acids. This CDR3 is CASSLEGGSGYTF. As DNA, the CDR3 is TGTGCCAGCAGTTTGGAAGGAGGGAGTGGCTACACCTTC.

This sequence joins TRBV5-1 and TRBJ1-2, with D perhaps matching TRBD1 (5 bases). V lost 3 bases to trimming and J lost 1 base, with 16 bases between them. The CDR3 length is 16 residues. Germline V gene sequence: CDR1 SGHRS, CDR2 YFSETQ. The CDR3 sequence: CASSWGTGDFNYGYTF. The CDR3 DNA reads as TGCGCCAGCAGCTGGGGAACAGGAGACTTTAACTATGGCTACACCTTC.

The chain is built from TRBV9 and TRBJ2-3; D ambiguous. Between the trimmed V and J ends, which lost 3 bases and 2 bases, there was a span of 13 bases. This CDR3 comprises 15 residues. Per germline, CDR1 SGDLS and CDR2 YYNGEE. The CDR3: CASSAARHDTDTQYF. CDR3 DNA: TGTGCCAGCAGCGCAGCCCGACACGACACAGATACGCAGTATTTT.

The J gene is TRBJ2-1, the V gene TRBV7-3; 12 nucleotides line up with TRBD2. This CDR3 is built from 16 residues. V was pared by 3 bases and J by 5 bases, with 5 bases of the junction left unmatched. CDR1 is SGHTA, CDR2 FQGTGA, per germline. This CDR3 is CASSFQGLAGNNEQFF. The CDR3 bases are TGTGCCAGCAGCTTCCAGGGACTAGCGGGTAACAATGAGCAGTTCTTC.